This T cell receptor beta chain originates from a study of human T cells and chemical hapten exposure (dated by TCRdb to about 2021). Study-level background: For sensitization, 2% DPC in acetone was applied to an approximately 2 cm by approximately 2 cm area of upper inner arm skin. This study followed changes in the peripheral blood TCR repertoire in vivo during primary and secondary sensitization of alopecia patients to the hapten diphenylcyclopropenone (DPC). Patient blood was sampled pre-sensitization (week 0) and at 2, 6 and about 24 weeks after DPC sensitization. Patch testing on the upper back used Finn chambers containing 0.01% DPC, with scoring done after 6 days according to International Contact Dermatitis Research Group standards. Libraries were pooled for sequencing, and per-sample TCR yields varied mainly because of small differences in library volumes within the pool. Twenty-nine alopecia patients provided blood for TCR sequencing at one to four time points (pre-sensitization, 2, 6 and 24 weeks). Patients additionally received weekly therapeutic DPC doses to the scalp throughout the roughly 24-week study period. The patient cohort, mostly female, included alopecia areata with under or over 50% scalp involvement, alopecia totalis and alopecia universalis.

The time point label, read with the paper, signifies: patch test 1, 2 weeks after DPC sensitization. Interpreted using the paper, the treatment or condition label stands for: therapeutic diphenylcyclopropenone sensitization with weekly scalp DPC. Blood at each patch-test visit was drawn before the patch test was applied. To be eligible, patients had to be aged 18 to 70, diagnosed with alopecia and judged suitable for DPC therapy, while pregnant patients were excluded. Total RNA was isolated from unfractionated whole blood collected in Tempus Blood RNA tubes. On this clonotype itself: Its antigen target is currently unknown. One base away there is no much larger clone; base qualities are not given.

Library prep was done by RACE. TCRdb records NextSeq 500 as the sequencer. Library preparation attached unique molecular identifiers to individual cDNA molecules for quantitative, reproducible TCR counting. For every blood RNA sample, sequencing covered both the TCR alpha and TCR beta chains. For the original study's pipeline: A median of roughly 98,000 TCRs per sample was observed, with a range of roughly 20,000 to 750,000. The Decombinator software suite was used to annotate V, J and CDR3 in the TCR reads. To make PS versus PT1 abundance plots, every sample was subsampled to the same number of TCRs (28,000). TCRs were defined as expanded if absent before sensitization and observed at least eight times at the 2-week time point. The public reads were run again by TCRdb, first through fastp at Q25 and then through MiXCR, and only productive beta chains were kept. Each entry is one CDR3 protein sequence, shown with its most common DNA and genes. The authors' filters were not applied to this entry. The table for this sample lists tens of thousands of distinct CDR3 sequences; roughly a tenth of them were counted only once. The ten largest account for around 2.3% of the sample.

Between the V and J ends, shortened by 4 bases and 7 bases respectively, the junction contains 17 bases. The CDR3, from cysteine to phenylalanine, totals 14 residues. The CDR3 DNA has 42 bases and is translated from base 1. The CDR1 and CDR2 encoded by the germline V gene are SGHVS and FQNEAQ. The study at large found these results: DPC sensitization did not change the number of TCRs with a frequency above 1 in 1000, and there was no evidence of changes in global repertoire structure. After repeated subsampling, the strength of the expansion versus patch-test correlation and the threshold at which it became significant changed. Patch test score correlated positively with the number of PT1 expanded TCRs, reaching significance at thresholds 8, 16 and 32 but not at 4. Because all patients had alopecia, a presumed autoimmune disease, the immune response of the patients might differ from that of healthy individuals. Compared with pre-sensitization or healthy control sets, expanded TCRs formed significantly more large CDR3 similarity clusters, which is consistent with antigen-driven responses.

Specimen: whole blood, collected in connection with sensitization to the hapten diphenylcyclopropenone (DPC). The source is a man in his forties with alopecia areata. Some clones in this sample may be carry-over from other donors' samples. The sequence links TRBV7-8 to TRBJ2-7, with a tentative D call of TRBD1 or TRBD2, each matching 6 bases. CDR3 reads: CASSWDRGVSEQYF. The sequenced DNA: TGTGCCAGCAGCTGGGATAGGGGGGTGAGTGAGCAGTACTTC.